These 15 T cell receptor beta chains were sequenced from one sample in a study of control samples from healthy donors and cancer patients. Sequencing used immunoSEQ multiplex PCR; TCRdb keeps in-frame clones, though not all of them. This table holds around 190,000 clones, almost 90% found once. Specimen: blood. Receptors originate from a woman aged 45-65 years in good health.

The V call is TRBV5-1, the J call TRBJ2-3; D is unresolved. Germline V CDR1 and CDR2: SGHRS, YFSETQ. This CDR3 has 17 residues. Trimming took off 1 base at V and 0 bases at J, with 15 bases between the two ends. CDR3 amino acids: CASSLRRVGSSTDTQYF. The CDR3 DNA is TGCGCCAGCAGCTTGCGAAGGGTCGGATCTAGCACAGATACGCAGTATTTT.

The V and J genes are TRBV6-2 or TRBV6-3 and TRBJ1-1; possible D gene TRBD1, 5 bases. Germline V gene lookup returns CDR1 MNHEY and CDR2 SVGEGT. The CDR3 length is 14 residues. Deletions cut 0 bases from V and 5 bases from J, with 10 bases between. The DNA for the CDR3 is TGTGCCAGCAGTTACTCGGGACTCCCGACTGAAGCTTTCTTT. Translated: CASSYSGLPTEAFF.

V is TRBV30 and J is TRBJ1-2; D is uncertain. Trimming stripped 0 bases from V and 9 bases from J, with 11 bases between. The CDR3 sequence is 12 residues long. The V gene's germline CDR1 is GTSNPN and CDR2 SVGIG (reference sequence). The CDR3: CAWSVGEISYTF. CDR3 bases: TGTGCCTGGAGTGTGGGCGAGATTAGCTACACCTTC.

The chain joins TRBV18 to TRBJ2-5, with 8 bases matching TRBD1. Germline V CDR1 and CDR2: KGHSH, LQKENI. This CDR3 is 13 amino acids long. The J segment lost 7 bases and the V segment lost 5 bases, leaving 6 bases of the junction unmatched. The CDR3 DNA reads as TGTGCCAGCTCATCAGGACAGGGTCGGACCCAGTACTTC. The encoded protein is CASSSGQGRTQYF. Variable domain in full (rest from reference TRBV18 and TRBJ2-5): NAGVMQNPRHLVRRRGQEARLRCSPMKGHSHVYWYRQLPEEGLKFMVYLQKENIIDESGMPKERFSAEFPKEGPSILRIQQVVRGDSAAYFCASSSGQGRTQYFGPGTRLLVL.

The chain has TRBV7-2 and TRBJ1-2; TRBD1 might be the D (6 bases). Germline V gene lookup returns CDR1 SGHTA and CDR2 FQGNSA. V lost 4 bases to trimming and J lost 4 bases, with 10 bases between them. The CDR3 spans 13 residues. The CDR3 DNA follows: TGTGCCAGCAGCTACGACAGGTCCTATGGCTACACCTTC. Translation gives CASSYDRSYGYTF.

The CDR3 protein is CASSPHAGSRLHF. The CDR3 coding sequence is TGTGCCAGCAGTCCGCATGCGGGGTCCCGCCTCCACTTT. The rearrangement uses TRBV7-2 and TRBJ1-6; D not resolved. The V end lost 6 bases, the J end lost 15 bases, and 18 bases lay between the germline ends. The length of the CDR3 is 13 residues. Germline V gives CDR1 SGHTA, CDR2 FQGNSA.

This clone was detected only once. The gene calls are TRBV28 and TRBJ1-5; 8 positions match TRBD1. This CDR3 is 15 amino acids long. The germline V gene has CDR1 MDHEN and CDR2 SYDVKM. V shed 5 bases, J shed 3 bases, and the junction held 6 bases outside the gene matches. The CDR3 loop reads CASSRGQVTNQPQHF. The CDR3 region has the DNA TGTGCCAGCAGTCGGGGACAGGTCACCAATCAGCCCCAGCATTTT.

The J gene is TRBJ1-1, the V gene TRBV5-4; 8 bases are shared with TRBD1. Trimming removed 2 bases from V and 6 bases from J; junction bases left unmatched: 6. The CDR3 runs to 14 residues. In germline, CDR1 is SGHNT, CDR2 YYREEE (reference sequence). CDR3 DNA sequence: TGTGCCAGCAGCTTACAGGGGGGAAGGGCTGAAGCTTTCTTT. This gives the protein CASSLQGGRAEAFF.

The rearrangement links TRBV5-4 to TRBJ2-3; D unclear. Trimming shortened V by 2 bases and J by 5 bases, and 6 bases separated the two germline ends. CDR1 SGHNT and CDR2 YYREEE come from the germline V gene (reference sequence). The CDR3 loop spans 12 amino acids. The CDR3 is CASSFFLDTQYF. The CDR3 DNA is TGTGCCAGCAGCTTTTTTCTAGATACGCAGTATTTT.

The chain employs TRBV25-1 and TRBJ2-2, with D perhaps TRBD2 (5 bases). The V and J ends lost 5 bases and 2 bases respectively, with 6 bases between them. There are 13 residues in the CDR3. CDR1 MGHDK and CDR2 SYGVNS come from the germline V gene. The CDR3 nucleotides read TGTGCCAGCAGTCGACTAAACACCGGGGAGCTGTTTTTT. Its translation: CASSRLNTGELFF.

The genes are TRBV5-4 and TRBJ1-1; no clear D gene. CDR1 and CDR2 from the germline V gene are SGHNT and YYREEE (reference sequence). V lost 0 bases and J lost 2, with 11 bases in between. CDR3 length: 15 amino acids. CDR3 residues: CASSLDPGINTEAFF. CDR3 DNA: TGTGCCAGCAGCTTGGACCCCGGGATTAACACTGAAGCTTTCTTT.

In this sample, this clone turned up a few times. V usage is TRBV6-2 or TRBV6-3 and J usage is TRBJ1-5; the D is unclear. This CDR3 region has 14 residues. Germline V lookup: CDR1 MNHEY, CDR2 SVGEGT. V was shortened by 3 bases and J by 0 bases, with 6 bases between the two germline ends. CDR3 sequence reads: CASSYVSSNQPQHF. CDR3 DNA: TGTGCCAGCAGTTATGTCTCTAGCAATCAGCCCCAGCATTTT.

V gene TRBV14 combines with J gene TRBJ2-2; 15 bases fit TRBD2. The junction had 6 bases not matched to a gene; V was cut back by 4 bases and J by 6 bases. The CDR3 totals 17 residues. Germline V CDR1 and CDR2: SGHDN, FVKESK. The CDR3 nucleotides read TGTGCCAGCAGCCGGACTAGCGGGAGGGCCCTACCCGGGGAGCTGTTTTTT. This sequence encodes CASSRTSGRALPGELFF.

The chain has TRBV24-1 and TRBJ1-5; D gene ambiguous. Germline CDR1 is KGHDR and CDR2 is SFDVKD. The CDR3 has 12 residues. V lost 1 base and J lost 15, with 12 bases in between. CDR3 nucleotides: TGTGCCACCAGTGATTTTCGGGGAGACTGGCATTTT. Translating gives CATSDFRGDWHF.

V gene TRBV5-6 combines with J gene TRBJ2-5; a possible D gene is TRBD2 (6 bases). Germline CDR1 SGHDT, CDR2 YYEEEE. CDR3 length: 16 amino acids. Trimming cost V 2 bases and J 5 bases, with 19 bases left between them. The CDR3 region has the DNA TGTGCCAGCAGCTTAACTCAAGCAGCGGGCGGGGAGACCCAGTACTTC. It codes for CASSLTQAAGGETQYF.